A selection of T cell receptor beta chains follows, all from one sample in a study of identical twins. MiXCR, applied by TCRdb to the 5' RACE reads, yields one record per CDR3 protein. The top ten hold around 0.25% of the sample, which has 1.5 million to 2 million distinct CDR3 sequences, 32% seen once. Sequenced input: cord blood. The receptor source for this set is a newborn girl in good health. Both conserved end residues are part of each CDR3. D genes are given only for firm matches. Only part of the rows carry a size: once, few, many, or a class if the clone is expanded.

size: few
V: TRBV30
D: TRBD1
J: TRBJ1-2
CDR3: CAWSETGSYYGYTF
DNA: TGTGCCTGGAGTGAGACAGGGAGTTACTATGGCTACACCTTC

size: once
V: TRBV27
D: NA
J: TRBJ2-1
CDR3: CASSLVRKGNEQFF
DNA: TGTGCCAGCAGTTTAGTAAGGAAGGGCAATGAGCAGTTCTTC

size: few
V: TRBV5-6
D: TRBD2
J: TRBJ2-1
CDR3: CASSSGLAGVADEQFF
DNA: TGTGCCAGCAGCTCCGGACTAGCGGGAGTTGCGGATGAGCAGTTCTTC

size: few
V: TRBV20-1
D: TRBD1
J: TRBJ2-1
CDR3: CSARGWSTTYNEQFF
DNA: TGCAGTGCCAGGGGGTGGTCTACGACCTACAATGAGCAGTTCTTC

size: once
V: TRBV5-1
D: NA
J: TRBJ2-5
CDR3: CASSLAGTRGETQYF
DNA: TGCGCCAGCAGCTTGGCCGGGACAAGAGGAGAGACCCAGTACTTC

size: many
V: TRBV12-3/TRBV12-4
D: NA
J: TRBJ1-5
CDR3: CASSQGLSNQPQHF
DNA: TGTGCCAGCAGTCAGGGTCTTAGCAATCAGCCCCAGCATTTT

size: NA
V: TRBV12-3/TRBV12-4
D: NA
J: TRBJ2-5
CDR3: CASSYSGHNEQYF
DNA: TGTGCCAGCAGTTACAGCGGGCACAATGAGCAGTACTTC

size: few
V: TRBV10-3
D: NA
J: TRBJ2-3
CDR3: CAISVTRALTDTQYF
DNA: TGTGCCATCAGTGTAACCAGGGCCCTCACAGATACGCAGTATTTT

size: few
V: TRBV2
D: NA
J: TRBJ2-7
CDR3: CASSEERAGLGEQYF
DNA: TGTGCCAGCAGTGAAGAGAGGGCAGGCCTAGGGGAGCAGTACTTC

size: many
V: TRBV5-1
D: NA
J: TRBJ2-7
CDR3: CASSLGRPYEQYF
DNA: TGCGCCAGCAGCTTGGGGCGTCCCTACGAGCAGTACTTC

size: NA
V: TRBV9
D: NA
J: TRBJ2-2
CDR3: CASSVHITGELFF
DNA: TGTGCCAGCAGCGTACACATCACCGGGGAGCTGTTTTTT

size: NA
V: TRBV4-2
D: NA
J: TRBJ2-1
CDR3: CASSHAGPYEQFF
DNA: TGTGCCAGCAGCCACGCGGGACCGTATGAGCAGTTCTTC

size: NA
V: TRBV20-1
D: TRBD2
J: TRBJ2-4
CDR3: CSARLAGGSRNIQYF
DNA: TGCAGTGCTAGACTAGCGGGAGGGAGCCGAAACATTCAGTACTTC

size: few
V: TRBV27
D: NA
J: TRBJ2-1
CDR3: CASRPTSPRGYNEQFF
DNA: TGTGCCAGCAGGCCTACTAGCCCGCGGGGCTACAATGAGCAGTTCTTC

size: few
V: TRBV7-9
D: NA
J: TRBJ1-1
CDR3: CASSLAEAANTEAFF
DNA: TGTGCCAGCAGCTTAGCAGAGGCAGCGAACACTGAAGCTTTCTTT

size: NA
V: TRBV24-1
D: NA
J: TRBJ1-5
CDR3: CATSDANGFNQPQHF
DNA: TGTGCCACCAGTGATGCAAACGGATTTAATCAGCCCCAGCATTTT

size: NA
V: TRBV5-1
D: NA
J: TRBJ2-1
CDR3: CASSLTGTEAYNEQFF
DNA: TGCGCCAGCAGCTTGACCGGGACTGAAGCCTACAATGAGCAGTTCTTC

size: many
V: TRBV28
D: NA
J: TRBJ2-7
CDR3: CASSLSVDYEQYF
DNA: TGTGCCAGCAGTTTATCGGTGGACTACGAGCAGTACTTC

size: few
V: TRBV28
D: NA
J: TRBJ2-7
CDR3: CASRRGVTGEQYF
DNA: TGTGCCAGCAGGCGAGGAGTCACGGGCGAGCAGTACTTC

size: few
V: TRBV20-1
D: TRBD2
J: TRBJ2-1
CDR3: CSASSSGLSYNEQFF
DNA: TGCAGTGCTTCCTCTAGCGGTCTCTCCTACAATGAGCAGTTCTTC

size: NA
V: TRBV30
D: NA
J: TRBJ1-6
CDR3: CAWSVQYNSPLHF
DNA: TGTGCCTGGAGTGTACAATATAATTCACCCCTCCACTTT

size: few
V: TRBV25-1
D: TRBD2
J: TRBJ2-7
CDR3: CASSEGRTSGYEQYF
DNA: TGTGCCAGCAGTGAAGGTCGGACTAGCGGCTACGAGCAGTACTTC

size: NA
V: TRBV6-1
D: TRBD2
J: TRBJ2-1
CDR3: CASSKLSTSGRENEQFF
DNA: TGTGCCAGCAGCAAGCTTTCGACTAGCGGGAGAGAGAATGAGCAGTTCTTC

size: few
V: TRBV27
D: NA
J: TRBJ2-7
CDR3: CASSLRAASSYEQYF
DNA: TGTGCCAGCAGTTTACGGGCAGCCTCCTCCTACGAGCAGTACTTC

size: NA
V: TRBV5-1
D: TRBD2
J: TRBJ2-7
CDR3: CASSFIAGDSYNEQYF
DNA: TGCGCCAGCAGCTTCATTGCGGGGGATTCCTACAATGAGCAGTACTTC

size: NA
V: TRBV6-1
D: TRBD1
J: TRBJ1-6
CDR3: CASRPGQHSPLHF
DNA: TGTGCCAGCAGACCGGGACAGCATTCACCCCTCCACTTT

size: few
V: TRBV10-3
D: NA
J: TRBJ1-1
CDR3: CAISERQEATEAFF
DNA: TGTGCCATCAGTGAGAGGCAGGAGGCCACTGAAGCTTTCTTT

size: once
V: TRBV4-2
D: TRBD2
J: TRBJ2-7
CDR3: CASSQREAGYEQYF
DNA: TGTGCCAGCAGCCAGCGGGAGGCTGGCTACGAGCAGTACTTC

size: few
V: TRBV11-2
D: TRBD1
J: TRBJ2-7
CDR3: CASSLVRTGSHEQYF
DNA: TGTGCCAGCAGCTTAGTTAGGACAGGGTCTCACGAGCAGTACTTC

size: few
V: TRBV5-4
D: NA
J: TRBJ2-7
CDR3: CASSNGPYEQYF
DNA: TGTGCCAGCAGCAACGGGCCGTACGAGCAGTACTTC

size: NA
V: TRBV21-1
D: NA
J: TRBJ2-7
CDR3: CASSYSGTSGGSYNEQYF
DNA: TGTGCCAGCAGTTACTCGGGTACTAGCGGGGGCTCCTACAATGAGCAGTACTTC

size: few
V: TRBV7-2
D: NA
J: TRBJ1-1
CDR3: CASSTETGTEAFF
DNA: TGTGCCAGCAGCACCGAGACGGGAACTGAAGCTTTCTTT

size: NA
V: TRBV19
D: NA
J: TRBJ1-5
CDR3: CASSIGRGNQPQHF
DNA: TGTGCCAGTAGTATTGGGAGGGGCAATCAGCCCCAGCATTTT

size: NA
V: TRBV27
D: TRBD1
J: TRBJ1-2
CDR3: CASRNSGGPYGYTF
DNA: TGTGCCAGCAGAAACTCAGGGGGGCCCTATGGCTACACCTTC

size: NA
V: TRBV2
D: NA
J: TRBJ2-2
CDR3: CASCGGTNTGELFF
DNA: TGTGCCAGCTGCGGCGGAACGAACACCGGGGAGCTGTTTTTT

size: NA
V: TRBV19
D: NA
J: TRBJ2-7
CDR3: CASSPDHVGPYEQYF
DNA: TGTGCCAGTAGTCCGGACCATGTTGGACCCTACGAGCAGTACTTC

size: few
V: TRBV20-1
D: NA
J: TRBJ2-7
CDR3: CSARDRGRDPTGQYF
DNA: TGCAGTGCTAGAGATCGGGGGCGGGACCCTACCGGGCAGTACTTC

size: NA
V: TRBV11-1
D: NA
J: TRBJ2-1
CDR3: CASSLETSLGYNEQFF
DNA: TGTGCCAGCAGCTTAGAAACTAGCCTCGGCTACAATGAGCAGTTCTTC

size: NA
V: TRBV6-4
D: NA
J: TRBJ1-1
CDR3: CASFWGWVNTEAFF
DNA: TGTGCCAGCTTCTGGGGATGGGTGAACACTGAAGCTTTCTTT

size: NA
V: TRBV3-1
D: NA
J: TRBJ1-5
CDR3: CASSQRERTEVCNQPQHF
DNA: TGTGCCAGCAGCCAAAGGGAGAGGACAGAAGTGTGCAATCAGCCCCAGCATTTT

size: NA
V: TRBV5-1
D: NA
J: TRBJ2-1
CDR3: CASSLEATDSYNEQFF
DNA: TGCGCCAGCAGCTTGGAGGCGACGGACTCCTACAATGAGCAGTTCTTC

size: NA
V: TRBV5-1
D: TRBD1
J: TRBJ1-4
CDR3: CASSRGQGVNEKLFF
DNA: TGCGCCAGCAGCCGGGGACAGGGGGTTAATGAAAAACTGTTTTTT

size: NA
V: TRBV7-2
D: NA
J: TRBJ1-6
CDR3: CASSLGASPLHF
DNA: TGTGCCAGCAGCTTGGGGGCTTCACCCCTCCACTTT

size: few
V: TRBV7-9
D: TRBD2
J: TRBJ2-3
CDR3: CASSGSGEGDTQYF
DNA: TGTGCCAGCAGCGGTAGCGGGGAAGGAGATACGCAGTATTTT

size: few
V: TRBV7-2
D: TRBD2
J: TRBJ2-1
CDR3: CASSLVATSGRSRPYNEQFF
DNA: TGTGCCAGCAGCTTAGTAGCGACTAGCGGGAGGTCGAGGCCCTACAATGAGCAGTTCTTC

size: many
V: TRBV13
D: NA
J: TRBJ2-4
CDR3: CASSLGGPGKNIQYF
DNA: TGTGCCAGCAGCTTAGGAGGGCCGGGCAAAAACATTCAGTACTTC

size: NA
V: TRBV20-1
D: NA
J: TRBJ1-1
CDR3: CSARDYRVGAFF
DNA: TGCAGTGCTAGAGATTATCGGGTTGGAGCTTTCTTT

size: NA
V: TRBV20-1
D: NA
J: TRBJ2-3
CDR3: CSASWARSTDTQYF
DNA: TGCAGTGCTAGTTGGGCTCGAAGCACAGATACGCAGTATTTT

size: NA
V: TRBV6-1
D: TRBD2
J: TRBJ2-7
CDR3: CASKNQRDSYNEQYF
DNA: TGTGCCAGCAAAAACCAGCGGGACTCCTACAATGAGCAGTACTTC

size: few
V: TRBV20-1
D: NA
J: TRBJ2-1
CDR3: CSALRDRAPKQFF
DNA: TGCAGTGCTCTCCGGGACCGGGCCCCGAAGCAGTTCTTC

size: NA
V: TRBV9
D: NA
J: TRBJ1-1
CDR3: CASRSGGRADTEAFF
DNA: TGTGCCAGCAGATCCGGGGGCAGGGCGGACACTGAAGCTTTCTTT

size: few
V: TRBV5-1
D: NA
J: TRBJ2-3
CDR3: CASSSPESGDTQYF
DNA: TGCGCCAGCAGCTCACCCGAATCAGGAGATACGCAGTATTTT

size: few
V: TRBV28
D: TRBD2
J: TRBJ2-1
CDR3: CASSFGIAGGSSYNEQFF
DNA: TGTGCCAGCAGTTTCGGGATAGCGGGAGGAAGCTCCTACAATGAGCAGTTCTTC

size: few
V: TRBV27
D: NA
J: TRBJ2-7
CDR3: CASSWRGSTYEQYF
DNA: TGTGCCAGCAGTTGGAGGGGGTCTACCTACGAGCAGTACTTC